This entry concerns a single T cell receptor (beta chain). Its antigen is currently unknown. Sequencing used immunoSEQ multiplex PCR; TCRdb keeps in-frame clones, though not all of them. The sample includes tens of thousands of clones, approximately 91% of them seen just once. This entry is derived from a study of PD-1 blockade in classical Hodgkin lymphoma. Noted time point: newly diagnosed, previously untreated cHL patient sample. Study-level results: Newly diagnosed patients reportedly trailed healthy donors in baseline TCR diversity.

Trimming stripped 3 bases from V and 4 bases from J, with 10 bases between. The CDR3 consists of 14 residues. Germline V CDR1 and CDR2: LNHDA, SQIVND (reference sequence). The V gene is TRBV19, the J gene TRBJ1-5; no reliable D call. The sample taken for sequencing was peripheral blood mononuclear cells (PBMCs). The origin of this receptor is a human donor with classical Hodgkin lymphoma. The CDR3 is CASSMGSGNQPQHF. The CDR3 bases are TGTGCCAGTAGTATGGGGTCGGGGAATCAGCCCCAGCATTTT.